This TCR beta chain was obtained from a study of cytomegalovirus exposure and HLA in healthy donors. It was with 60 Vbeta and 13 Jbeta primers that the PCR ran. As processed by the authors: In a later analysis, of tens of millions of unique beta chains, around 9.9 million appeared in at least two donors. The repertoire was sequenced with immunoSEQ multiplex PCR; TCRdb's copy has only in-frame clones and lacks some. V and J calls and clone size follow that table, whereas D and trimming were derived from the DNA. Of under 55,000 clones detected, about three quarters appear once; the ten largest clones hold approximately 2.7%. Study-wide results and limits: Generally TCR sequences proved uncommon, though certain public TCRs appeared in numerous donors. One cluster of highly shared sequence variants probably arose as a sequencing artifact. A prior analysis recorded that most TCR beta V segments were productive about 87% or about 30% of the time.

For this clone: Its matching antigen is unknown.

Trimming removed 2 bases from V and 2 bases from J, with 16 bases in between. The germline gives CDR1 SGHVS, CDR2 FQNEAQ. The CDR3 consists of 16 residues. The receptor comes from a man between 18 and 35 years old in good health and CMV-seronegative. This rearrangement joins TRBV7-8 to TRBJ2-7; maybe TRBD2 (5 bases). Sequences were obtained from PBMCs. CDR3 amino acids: CASSLNGAASPYEQYF. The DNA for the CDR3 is TGTGCCAGCAGCTTAAACGGAGCGGCCAGCCCCTACGAGCAGTACTTC.